What follows are 21 T cell receptor beta chains derived from one specimen sequenced in a study of T cell responses to AZD1222 COVID-19 vaccine listed by TCRdb under 2021. Receptor amplification or capture employed the immunoSEQ multiplex PCR assay. TCRdb obtained this table from immuneACCESS and retained in-frame rearrangements with V and J assigned. These tables miss some clones; where compared with another copy, unresolved V genes account for less than half of the shortfall, and the remainder is unexplained. The sample records 240,000 or so clones, about 92% of which are singletons. Of the sample, about 0.5% is held by the ten largest clones. The time point label for this specimen denotes: baseline before first vaccination. The sequenced sample was peripheral blood, obtained on day 0 of AZD1222 vaccination. All receptors derive from an adult in good health.

Details on this clone: Other nucleotide sequences in the sample specify the same CDR3. The CDR3 region has the DNA TGCGCCAGCAGCCAAGATAGCGGCTACGAGCAGTACTTC. The encoded protein is CASSQDSGYEQYF. This chain uses TRBV4-1 with TRBJ2-7; TRBD2 is a possible D gene (6 bases). The ends were cut back, 0 bases at V and 3 bases at J, with 6 bases in the middle. The germline V gene encodes CDR1 MGHRA and CDR2 YSYEKL. The CDR3 is made up of 13 amino acids.

The rearrangement links TRBV19 to TRBJ2-2; D is perhaps TRBD1 or TRBD2 (5 bases each). V dropped 5 bases and J dropped 6 bases, with 10 bases sitting between them. This CDR3 has 13 residues. Germline V gene lookup returns CDR1 LNHDA and CDR2 SQIVND (reference sequence). The CDR3 bases are TGTGCCAGTAGTCCCGGGACCCCCGGGGAGCTGTTTTTT. As protein: CASSPGTPGELFF.

In its sample, this clone was seen once. This chain connects TRBV7-8 to TRBJ2-7, with D possibly matching TRBD2 (6 bases). Trimming shortened V by 7 bases and J by 6 bases, and 19 bases separated the two germline ends. This CDR3 is built from 14 residues. Germline CDR1 and CDR2: SGHVS and FQNEAQ. CDR3 in amino acids: CASTSRARDGEQYF. The CDR3 nucleotides read TGTGCCAGCACCTCGCGAGCGCGGGACGGCGAGCAGTACTTC.

J is TRBJ2-5 and V is TRBV6-2 or TRBV6-3, with 10 bases lining up with TRBD2. CDR1 and CDR2 (germline): MNHEY, SVGEGT. The trim removed 3 bases at V and 5 bases at J, leaving 12 bases unmatched. The length of the CDR3 is 17 residues. The CDR3 sequence is CASSYGGSGRLGETQYF. The CDR3 nucleotides read TGTGCCAGCAGTTATGGAGGTAGCGGGAGGTTAGGGGAGACCCAGTACTTC.

J is TRBJ2-1 and V is TRBV2; 10 nucleotides match TRBD2. CDR3 length: 15 amino acids. Unmatched junction bases numbered 8, after V lost 3 bases and J lost 9 bases. Per germline, CDR1 SNHLY and CDR2 FYNNEI. The CDR3 DNA reads TGTGCCAGCAGTGAGGGTAGCGGGGGGCTCGGTGAGCAGTTCTTC. Translating gives CASSEGSGGLGEQFF.

The V gene is TRBV12-3 or TRBV12-4, the J gene TRBJ1-1; no reliable D call. The V end lost 5 bases, the J end lost 5 bases, and 6 bases lay between the germline ends. CDR3 size: 11 residues. The CDR3 DNA follows: TGTGCCAGCAGTGGGAGGACTGAAGCTTTCTTT. Translation gives CASSGRTEAFF.

The chain carries TRBV10-3 and TRBJ1-2, with 7 bases that match TRBD1. This CDR3 is built from 11 residues. J lost 3 bases, V lost 11 bases, and 3 bases had no gene match. Germline loops: CDR1 ENHRY, CDR2 SYGVKD. This chain's CDR3 is CAFGTDYGYTF. DNA for the CDR3: TGTGCCTTCGGGACAGACTATGGCTACACCTTC.

This chain connects TRBV20-1 to TRBJ1-5; D not certain. CDR3 length: 9 amino acids. Germline V lookup: CDR1 DFQATT, CDR2 SNEGSKA (reference sequence). The V and J ends lost 6 bases and 6 bases respectively, with 3 bases between them. The DNA for the CDR3 is TGCAGTGCGGGTCAGCCCCAGCATTTT. It yields the protein CSAGQPQHF.

V and J are TRBV19 and TRBJ1-6; D remains ambiguous. V lost 5 bases and J 4 bases, leaving 3 bases between the germline ends. The germline gives CDR1 LNHDA, CDR2 SQIVND (reference sequence). The CDR3 sequence is 12 residues long. CDR3 region: CASSWYNSPLHF. CDR3 nucleotide sequence: TGTGCCAGTAGTTGGTATAATTCACCCCTCCACTTT. The full variable domain, with the rest looked up from reference TRBV19 and TRBJ1-6, is DGGITQSPKYLFRKEGQNVTLSCEQNLNHDAMYWYRQDPGQGLRLIYYSQIVNDFQKGDIAEGYSVSREKKESFPLTVTSAQKNPTAFYLCASSWYNSPLHFGNGTRLTVT.

The V gene is TRBV3-1 (or the pseudogene TRBV3-2), the J gene TRBJ1-1, with D possibly TRBD1 on 6 matching bases. The V end lost 3 bases, the J end lost 5 bases, and 13 bases lay between the germline ends. This CDR3 comprises 14 residues. The germline V gene encodes CDR1 LGHDT and CDR2 YNNKEL (reference sequence). This CDR3 is CASSHAGEGTEAFF. Written as DNA, the CDR3 is TGTGCCAGCAGCCATGCAGGGGAGGGGACTGAAGCTTTCTTT.

V and J are TRBV5-6 and TRBJ1-4; D unclear. The CDR3 length is 16 residues. V gave up 0 bases and J gave up 8 bases, with 17 bases separating them. Germline V gene lookup returns CDR1 SGHDT and CDR2 YYEEEE. The DNA for the CDR3 is TGTGCCAGCAGCTTGGGGAACATCGTCACGGGGGAAAAACTGTTTTTT. It translates to CASSLGNIVTGEKLFF.

V gene TRBV7-2 combines with J gene TRBJ1-1; 7 bases line up with TRBD1. CDR1 and CDR2 from the germline V gene are SGHTA and FQGNSA. This CDR3 contains 16 residues. J gave up 5 bases and V 5 bases, and 14 bases lay outside the gene matches. The CDR3 sequence is CASSLVTGAWGTEAFF. The CDR3, as DNA: TGTGCCAGCAGCCTAGTTACAGGGGCCTGGGGGACTGAAGCTTTCTTT.

This chain connects TRBV15 to TRBJ2-3, with 8 bases fitting TRBD2. With V trimmed by 8 bases and J by 2 bases, 12 bases remained unmatched. The CDR3 has 16 amino acids. Germline V gene sequence: CDR1 LNHNV, CDR2 YYDKDF (reference sequence). Here the CDR3 DNA reads TGTGCCACCCGGGGGGGAGCGGGGGTCATCACAGATACGCAGTATTTT. Amino acid sequence: CATRGGAGVITDTQYF.

This clone was detected once. The gene calls are TRBV10-2 and TRBJ2-1, with TRBD2 as a possible D gene (6 bases). Germline V gene lookup returns CDR1 WSHSY and CDR2 SAAADI. CDR3 length: 13 residues. V lost 0 bases and J lost 9, with 9 bases in between. The CDR3 here is CASSESEGTEQFF. The CDR3 nucleotides read TGCGCCAGCAGTGAGTCGGAGGGCACTGAGCAGTTCTTC.

In DNA form, the CDR3 reads TGTGCCAGCAGCTTAGGCAGGGGTGGATACAATGAGCAGTTCTTC. Encoded protein: CASSLGRGGYNEQFF. The chain has TRBV11-3 and TRBJ2-1; tentative D call: TRBD1 (6 bases). This CDR3 comprises 15 residues. Between the trimmed V and J ends, which lost 1 base and 4 bases, there was a span of 11 bases. From germline, CDR1 is SGHNT and CDR2 YENEEA.

The V and J genes are TRBV5-1 and TRBJ2-7; perhaps D is TRBD1 or TRBD2 (5 bases each). This CDR3 spans 14 amino acids. Per the germline V gene, CDR1 is SGHRS and CDR2 is YFSETQ. V was pared by 6 bases and J by 2 bases, with 15 bases between. Here the CDR3 reads CASTTGTAPYEQYF. The CDR3 coding sequence is TGCGCCAGCACAACCGGGACGGCACCCTACGAGCAGTACTTC.

The V gene is TRBV7-8, the J gene TRBJ2-5; TRBD2 might be the D (6 bases). The germline CDR1 and CDR2 sequences are SGHVS and FQNEAQ. The V gene lost 2 bases and the J gene lost 5 bases, with 12 bases spanning the gap. The CDR3 covers 14 residues. CDR3 nucleotide sequence: TGTGCCAGCAGCTTAATTGGGAGGAGGGAGACCCAGTACTTC. Protein product: CASSLIGRRETQYF.

A note on this clone: This is likely an artifact of a read error, given a far larger clone one base away. The chain joins TRBV7-3 to TRBJ2-7; tentative D call: TRBD1 (6 bases). The V gene lost 2 bases and the J gene lost 2 bases, with 7 bases spanning the gap. The germline gives CDR1 SGHTA, CDR2 FQGTGA. The CDR3 length is 13 residues. In nucleotides, the CDR3 is TGTGCCAGCAGCTTAGGGACACCCTACGAGCAGTACTTC. Encoded protein: CASSLGTPYEQYF.

The chain recombines TRBV4-2 with TRBJ2-7; TRBD2 aligns across 7 bases. This CDR3 spans 15 amino acids. J gave up 5 bases and V 0 bases, and 7 bases lay outside the gene matches. The germline V gene has CDR1 LGHNA and CDR2 YNFKEQ. CDR3 loop: CASSQDTGRIDEQYF. The CDR3, as DNA: TGTGCCAGCAGCCAAGATACCGGGAGGATCGACGAGCAGTACTTC.

The rearrangement joins TRBV18 to TRBJ2-1, with TRBD2 identical over 9 bases. Germline V gene lookup returns CDR1 KGHSH and CDR2 LQKENI. The CDR3 spans 14 residues. V lost 5 bases and J lost 8; bases outside the gene matches: 7. CDR3 bases: TGTGCCAGCTCAACGCTAGCGGGAAAGGATGAGCAGTTCTTC. Translating it yields CASSTLAGKDEQFF.

The CDR3: CASSQLGLAGGRGTDTQYF. The DNA of the CDR3 is TGCGCCAGCAGCCAATTGGGACTAGCGGGGGGCCGAGGCACAGATACGCAGTATTTT. V usage is TRBV4-1 and J usage is TRBJ2-3; 15 nucleotides align to TRBD2. The CDR3 spans 19 residues. CDR1 MGHRA and CDR2 YSYEKL come from the germline V gene. The ends lost 2 bases at V and 1 base at J; junction bases unmatched: 7.